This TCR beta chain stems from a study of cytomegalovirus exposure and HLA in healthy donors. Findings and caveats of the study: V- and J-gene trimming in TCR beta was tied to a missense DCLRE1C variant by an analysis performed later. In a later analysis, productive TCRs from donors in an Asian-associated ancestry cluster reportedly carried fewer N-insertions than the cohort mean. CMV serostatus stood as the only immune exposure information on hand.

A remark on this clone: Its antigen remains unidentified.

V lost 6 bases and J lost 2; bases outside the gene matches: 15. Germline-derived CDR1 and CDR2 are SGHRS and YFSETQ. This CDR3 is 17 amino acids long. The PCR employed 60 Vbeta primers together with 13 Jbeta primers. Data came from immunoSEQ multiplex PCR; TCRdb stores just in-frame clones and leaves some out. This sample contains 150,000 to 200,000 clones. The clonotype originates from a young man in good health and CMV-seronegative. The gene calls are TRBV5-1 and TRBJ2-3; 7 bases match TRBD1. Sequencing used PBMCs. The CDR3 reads CASNLGTGTAATDTQYF. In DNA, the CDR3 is TGCGCCAGCAATTTAGGAACCGGGACAGCCGCCACAGATACGCAGTATTTT.